This T cell receptor (beta chain) was found in a study of blood T cell repertoires in COVID-19. Whole-study context: Nucleic acid was either cDNA or gDNA, and it came from T cells, B-cell-depleted T cells, or PBMCs.

Per the authors' pipeline: Using reference gene primer amplification, nucleated cell counts were estimated. Sequencing was performed with immunoSEQ multiplex PCR; in TCRdb, only in-frame clones are kept and a portion is missing. V and J calls and clone size are given by that table; D and trimming were obtained from the DNA. This sample has approximately 300,000 clones; under 95% occur once, and the top ten carry around 18%. Recovered status in Cohort 3 required two negative PCRs, clearance, or symptom resolution. Germline V gene lookup returns CDR1 SGHTA and CDR2 FQGTGA. The CDR3 is 16 residues long. V was shortened by 5 bases and J by 6 bases, with 20 bases between the two germline ends.

The chain has TRBV7-3 and TRBJ2-1; D possibly corresponds to TRBD2 (6 bases). The sequenced sample was PBMCs or T cells enriched from blood (not recorded which). The sequence was obtained from a woman in her thirties who had recovered from COVID-19. The chain's CDR3 is CASSRRSGVAVNEQFF. CDR3 nucleotide sequence: TGTGCCAGCAGCCGTCGCTCGGGAGTGGCGGTCAATGAGCAGTTCTTC. Looking up the rest from reference TRBV7-3 and TRBJ2-1 gives the full variable domain: GAGVSQTPSNKVTEKGKYVELRCDPISGHTALYWYRQSLGQGPEFLIYFQGTGAADDSGLPNDRFFAVRPEGSVSTLKIQRTERGDSAVYLCASSRRSGVAVNEQFFGPGTRLTVL.